The following is a T cell receptor beta chain sequence with its context. These data are taken from a study of blood T cell repertoires in COVID-19. Data came from immunoSEQ multiplex PCR; TCRdb stores just in-frame clones and leaves some out. The sample lists 450,000 or so clones; about 90% were seen once. This TCR came from a man between 18 and 29 years old who had recovered from COVID-19. Sequencing input: PBMCs or T cells enriched from blood (not recorded which).

CDR3 region: CAIRQGAGNTIYF. DNA for the CDR3: TGTGCCATCAGACAGGGGGCTGGAAACACCATATATTTT. J is TRBJ1-3 and V is TRBV10-3; 8 bases align to TRBD1. Germline trimming cut 6 bases from V and 2 bases from J; bases unmatched to any gene: 0. CDR1 and CDR2 (germline): ENHRY, SYGVKD. The CDR3 sequence is 13 residues long.